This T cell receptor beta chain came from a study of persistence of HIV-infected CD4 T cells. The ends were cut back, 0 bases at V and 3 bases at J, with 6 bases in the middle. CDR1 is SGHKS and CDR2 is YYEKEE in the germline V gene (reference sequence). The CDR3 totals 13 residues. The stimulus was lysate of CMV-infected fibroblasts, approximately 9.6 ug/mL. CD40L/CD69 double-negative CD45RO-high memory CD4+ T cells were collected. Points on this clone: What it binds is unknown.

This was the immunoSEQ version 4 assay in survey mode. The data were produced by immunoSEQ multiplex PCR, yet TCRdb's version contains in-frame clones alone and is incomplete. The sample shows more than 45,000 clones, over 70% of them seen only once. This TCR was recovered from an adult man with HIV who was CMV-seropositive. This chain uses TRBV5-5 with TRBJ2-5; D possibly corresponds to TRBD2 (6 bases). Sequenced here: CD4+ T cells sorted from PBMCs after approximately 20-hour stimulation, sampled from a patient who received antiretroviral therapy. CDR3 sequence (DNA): TGTGCCAGCAGCTTGGGGAGGGAAGAGACCCAGTACTTC. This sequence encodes CASSLGREETQYF.